One sample yielded the 20 T cell receptor beta chains listed below, sequenced in a study of shared clonotypes between healthy human individuals. Libraries were prepared by immunoSEQ multiplex PCR; TCRdb keeps only in-frame clonotypes and omits some of them. The sample lists approximately 2.1 million clones, approximately 93% seen once, with 0.39% in the top ten. Sequencing input: naive CD4+ T cells from PBMCs. Subset indicated: CD45RA+ positively selected. Every receptor here comes from a man younger than 30 in good health. Some clones in this sample may be carry-over from other donors' samples.

This chain uses TRBV7-8 with TRBJ1-1; D may be TRBD1 (5 bases). Trimming cost V 5 bases and J 7 bases, with 11 bases left between them. CDR1 is SGHVS and CDR2 is FQNEAQ in the germline V gene. This CDR3 is built from 12 residues. The CDR3 loop is CASSQTGSEAFF. CDR3 DNA: TGTGCCAGCAGCCAAACAGGCAGTGAAGCTTTCTTT.

The CDR3: CASSPEGAPNEKLFF. CDR3 bases: TGTGCCAGCAGCCCCGAGGGGGCCCCTAATGAAAAACTGTTTTTT. This chain uses TRBV5-4 with TRBJ1-4; 7 bases align to TRBD1. Losses at the gene ends were 4 bases for V and 3 bases for J; bases not matched to a gene: 6. CDR1 is SGHNT, CDR2 YYREEE, per germline (reference sequence). CDR3 length: 15 amino acids.

The chain uses TRBV5-1 and TRBJ2-1; 10 nucleotides align to TRBD2. The germline V gene has CDR1 SGHRS and CDR2 YFSETQ. The CDR3 spans 16 residues. J gave up 7 bases and V 0 bases, and 7 bases lay outside the gene matches. The CDR3 nucleotides are TGCGCCAGCAGCTTGGGCCTAGCGGGAGTCTGGAATGAGCAGTTCTTC. Protein sequence: CASSLGLAGVWNEQFF.

This chain joins TRBV2 and TRBJ2-7; D is perhaps TRBD2 (6 bases). Trimming took off 10 bases at V and 0 bases at J, with 16 bases between the two ends. Per the germline V gene, CDR1 is SNHLY and CDR2 is FYNNEI. This CDR3 has 14 amino acids. The CDR3 here is CANTGGTPSYEQYF. Here the CDR3 DNA reads TGTGCCAACACCGGCGGGACTCCCTCCTACGAGCAGTACTTC.

V usage is TRBV5-6 and J usage is TRBJ2-7; D unclear. The CDR3 consists of 13 residues. The V end was cut by 1 base, the J end by 3 bases, with 8 bases between. From germline, CDR1 is SGHDT and CDR2 YYEEEE. This CDR3 is CASSLRAVYEQYF. Written as DNA, the CDR3 is TGTGCCAGCAGCTTGAGGGCAGTCTACGAGCAGTACTTC.

The chain employs TRBV2 and TRBJ2-7, with TRBD2 matching 11 bases. From germline, CDR1 is SNHLY and CDR2 FYNNEI. The length of the CDR3 is 13 residues. The ends lost 6 bases at V and 6 bases at J; junction bases unmatched: 4. The DNA for the CDR3 is TGTGCCAGCAGGGCACTAGCGGGAGCCGAGCAGTACTTC. Its translation: CASRALAGAEQYF.

The chain couples TRBV11-2 to TRBJ2-5, with 7 positions matching TRBD2. The CDR3 consists of 16 residues. The germline CDR1 and CDR2 sequences are SGHAT and FQNNGV. With 5 bases clipped from V and 2 bases from J, the junction kept 11 bases outside the gene matches. In DNA, the CDR3 is TGTGCCAGCAGCCACCCCCGGGCTAGCGGACAAGAGACCCAGTACTTC. Translating gives CASSHPRASGQETQYF. Based on the CDR3 plus reference TRBV11-2 and TRBJ2-5, the full variable domain is EAGVAQSPRYKIIEKRQSVAFWCNPISGHATLYWYQQILGQGPKLLIQFQNNGVVDDSQLPKDRFSAERLKGVDSTLKIQPAKLEDSAVYLCASSHPRASGQETQYFGPGTRLLVL.

The chain employs TRBV7-8 and TRBJ1-5, with no clear D. Germline V gene lookup returns CDR1 SGHVS and CDR2 FQNEAQ. V was shortened by 2 bases and J by 3 bases, with 14 bases between the two germline ends. The CDR3 extends over 16 amino acids. CDR3 DNA: TGTGCCAGCAGCTTATACAGAGGGATCGACAATCAGCCCCAGCATTTT. Amino acid sequence: CASSLYRGIDNQPQHF.

The chain recombines TRBV7-6 with TRBJ2-2, with unresolved D. V shed 2 bases and J shed 2 bases, with 12 bases lying between them. The CDR3 extends over 16 amino acids. Germline V gene data show CDR1 as SGHVS and CDR2 as FNYEAQ. In DNA form, the CDR3 reads TGTGCCAGCAGCTTAAGGCCCCAACATAACACCGGGGAGCTGTTTTTT. This sequence encodes CASSLRPQHNTGELFF. Looking up the rest from reference TRBV7-6 and TRBJ2-2 gives the full variable domain: GAGVSQSPRYKVTKRGQDVALRCDPISGHVSLYWYRQALGQGPEFLTYFNYEAQQDKSGLPNDRFSAERPEGSISTLTIQRTEQRDSAMYRCASSLRPQHNTGELFFGEGSRLTVL.

The chain has TRBV7-3 and TRBJ2-1; 12 positions agree with TRBD2. Germline CDR1 and CDR2: SGHTA and FQGTGA. V gave up 3 bases and J gave up 6 bases; unmatched junction bases: 9. The CDR3 runs to 17 residues. The CDR3: CASSFSPTTSGSNEQFF. The CDR3 DNA is TGTGCCAGCAGCTTTAGTCCGACGACTAGCGGGAGCAATGAGCAGTTCTTC.

The chain couples TRBV5-4 to TRBJ2-1; 12 bases map to TRBD2. The CDR3 extends over 15 amino acids. The V segment lost 3 bases and the J segment 9 bases; nucleotides outside the gene matches: 7. Germline CDR1 is SGHNT and CDR2 is YYREEE (reference sequence). CDR3 sequence (DNA): TGTGCCAGCAGCTCGTTGACTAGCGGGGGACTTGAGCAGTTCTTC. It yields the protein CASSSLTSGGLEQFF.

The chain is built from TRBV30 and TRBJ2-4; D call uncertain. The germline V and J ends were trimmed by 0 bases and 3 bases, with 9 bases remaining between them. This CDR3 has 14 residues. Germline CDR1 GTSNPN, CDR2 SVGIG (reference sequence). CDR3 sequence: CAWSVKGGKNIQYF. The DNA for the CDR3 is TGTGCCTGGAGTGTCAAGGGCGGCAAAAACATTCAGTACTTC.

This clone was picked up one time. The CDR3 DNA reads as TGTGCCAGCAGCTTAATGGGACAGGTTAGCTCTGGGGCCAACGTCCTGACTTTC. Translation gives CASSLMGQVSSGANVLTF. The chain carries TRBV7-3 and TRBJ2-6, with TRBD1 matching over 8 bases. J lost 0 bases, V lost 1 base, and 5 bases had no gene match. CDR3 length: 18 amino acids. Germline-derived CDR1 and CDR2 are SGHTA and FQGTGA.

The chain carries TRBV30 and TRBJ2-6; D is perhaps TRBD1 (5 bases). V was clipped by 3 bases and J by 1 base, with 16 bases between them. The CDR3 has 17 residues. From germline, CDR1 is GTSNPN and CDR2 SVGIG (reference sequence). CDR3 nucleotide sequence: TGTGCCTGGAGCCTAGGCTTAGGGGCGTCTGGGGCCAACGTCCTGACTTTC. Protein product: CAWSLGLGASGANVLTF.

Comments on this clone: The same CDR3 arises from other DNA sequences in this sample as well. The V call is TRBV30, the J call TRBJ2-7, with D perhaps matching TRBD1 (5 bases). The CDR3 spans 12 residues. Trimming pared 2 bases from V and 3 bases from J, leaving 8 bases between. Germline values: CDR1 GTSNPN, CDR2 SVGIG (reference sequence). Here the CDR3 reads CAWSRQGYEQYF. In DNA form, the CDR3 reads TGTGCCTGGAGTAGGCAGGGCTACGAGCAGTACTTC.

This rearrangement joins TRBV7-7 to TRBJ2-2; D is unresolved. V dropped 1 base and J dropped 4 bases, with 10 bases sitting between them. The CDR3 loop spans 15 amino acids. The germline CDR1 and CDR2 sequences are SSHAT and FNYEAQ (reference sequence). CDR3 residues: CASSLVGSFTGELFF. In DNA form, the CDR3 reads TGTGCCAGCAGCTTAGTTGGATCGTTCACCGGGGAGCTGTTTTTT.

The chain employs TRBV7-3 and TRBJ2-2; D gene unclear. This CDR3 contains 12 residues. The ends were cut back, 5 bases at V and 6 bases at J, with 7 bases in the middle. The germline gives CDR1 SGHTA, CDR2 FQGTGA. Here the CDR3 reads CASSIASGELFF. CDR3 sequence (DNA): TGTGCCAGCAGCATAGCCTCCGGGGAGCTGTTTTTT.

The chain uses TRBV27 and TRBJ1-1; 7 bases are a match to TRBD1. Germline CDR1 MNHEY, CDR2 SMNVEV (reference sequence). CDR3 length: 14 residues. The ends lost 3 bases at V and 4 bases at J; junction bases unmatched: 5. The CDR3 loop is CASSFRTGRTEAFF. The CDR3 DNA follows: TGTGCCAGCAGTTTCCGGACAGGCCGCACTGAAGCTTTCTTT.

V gene TRBV7-2 combines with J gene TRBJ2-3; TRBD2 matches at 14 bases. The CDR3 length is 19 residues. Germline V lookup: CDR1 SGHTA, CDR2 FQGNSA. Trimming at V came to 5 bases and at J to 4 bases, leaving 14 bases not matched to a gene. This CDR3 reads CASSPQAGTSGSRPDTQYF. CDR3 coding DNA: TGTGCCAGCAGCCCCCAGGCCGGGACTAGCGGGAGTCGACCAGATACGCAGTATTTT.

The rearrangement links TRBV6-5 to TRBJ2-5; 8 bases line up with TRBD1. CDR3 length: 15 residues. CDR1 and CDR2 (germline): MNHEY, SVGAGI. V trimming: 0 bases; J trimming: 5 bases; junction bases outside the gene matches: 5. CDR3 sequence: CASSYSDRAGETQYF. The CDR3 bases are TGTGCCAGCAGTTACTCGGACAGGGCTGGGGAGACCCAGTACTTC.